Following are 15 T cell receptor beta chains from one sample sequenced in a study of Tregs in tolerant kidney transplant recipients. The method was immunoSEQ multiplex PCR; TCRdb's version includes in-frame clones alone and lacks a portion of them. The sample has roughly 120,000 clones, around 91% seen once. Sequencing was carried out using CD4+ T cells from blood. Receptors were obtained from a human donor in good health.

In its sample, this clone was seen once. As DNA, the CDR3 is TGTGCCTCGTTGAACCCCATTGACGTGGGCGGGCGGGAGCAGTTCTTC. As protein: CASLNPIDVGGREQFF. The V and J genes are TRBV13 and TRBJ2-1, with TRBD2 as a possible D gene (5 bases). The CDR3 length is 16 residues. The germline gives CDR1 PRHDT, CDR2 FYEKMQ (reference sequence). The V and J ends lost 11 bases and 10 bases respectively, with 30 bases between them.

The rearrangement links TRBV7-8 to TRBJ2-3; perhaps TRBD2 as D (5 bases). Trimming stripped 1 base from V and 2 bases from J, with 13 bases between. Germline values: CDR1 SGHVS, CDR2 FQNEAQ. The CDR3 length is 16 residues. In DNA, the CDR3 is TGTGCCAGCAGCTTAGTGCTTGGGGAGATCACAGATACGCAGTATTTT. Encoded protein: CASSLVLGEITDTQYF. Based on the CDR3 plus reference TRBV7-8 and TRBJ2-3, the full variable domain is GAGVSQSPRYKVAKRGQDVALRCDPISGHVSLFWYQQALGQGPEFLTYFQNEAQLDKSGLPSDRFFAERPEGSVSTLKIQRTQQEDSAVYLCASSLVLGEITDTQYFGPGTRLTVL.

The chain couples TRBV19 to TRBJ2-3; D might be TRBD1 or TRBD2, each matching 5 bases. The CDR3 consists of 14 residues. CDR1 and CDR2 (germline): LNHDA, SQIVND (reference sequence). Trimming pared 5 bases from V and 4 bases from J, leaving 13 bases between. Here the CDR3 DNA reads TGTGCCAGTAGTGGGACCTTTCCCCCAGATACGCAGTATTTT. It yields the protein CASSGTFPPDTQYF.

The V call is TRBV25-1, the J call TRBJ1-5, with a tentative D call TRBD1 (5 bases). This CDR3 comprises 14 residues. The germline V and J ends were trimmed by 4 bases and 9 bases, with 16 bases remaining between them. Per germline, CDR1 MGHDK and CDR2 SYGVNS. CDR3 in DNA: TGTGCCAGCAGTGGGGGCAGCCCGGTTGGGCCCCAGCATTTT. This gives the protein CASSGGSPVGPQHF.

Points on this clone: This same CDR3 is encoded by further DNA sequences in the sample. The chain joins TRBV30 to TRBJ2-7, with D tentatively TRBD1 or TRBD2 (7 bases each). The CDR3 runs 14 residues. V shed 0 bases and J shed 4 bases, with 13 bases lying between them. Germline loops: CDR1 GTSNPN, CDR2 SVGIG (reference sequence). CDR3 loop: CAWSVGRGGYEQYF. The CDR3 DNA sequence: TGTGCCTGGAGTGTTGGCAGGGGGGGGTACGAGCAGTACTTC. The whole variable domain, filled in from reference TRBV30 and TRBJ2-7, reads SQTIHQWPATLVQPVGSPLSLECTVEGTSNPNLYWYRQAAGRGLQLLFYSVGIGQISSEVPQNLSASRPQDRQFILSSKKLLLSDSGFYLCAWSVGRGGYEQYFGPGTRLTVT.

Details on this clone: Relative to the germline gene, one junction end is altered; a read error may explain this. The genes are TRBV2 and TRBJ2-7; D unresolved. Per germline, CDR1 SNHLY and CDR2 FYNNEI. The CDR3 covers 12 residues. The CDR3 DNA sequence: TGTGCCAGGAGTGGGCCCCATAACGAGCAGTACTTC. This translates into CARSGPHNEQYF.

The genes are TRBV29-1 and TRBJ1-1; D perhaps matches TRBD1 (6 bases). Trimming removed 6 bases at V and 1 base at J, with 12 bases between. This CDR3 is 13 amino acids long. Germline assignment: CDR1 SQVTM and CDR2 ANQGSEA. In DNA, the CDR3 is TGCAGCGTCCGGGGGACATGGAACACTGAAGCTTTCTTT. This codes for CSVRGTWNTEAFF.

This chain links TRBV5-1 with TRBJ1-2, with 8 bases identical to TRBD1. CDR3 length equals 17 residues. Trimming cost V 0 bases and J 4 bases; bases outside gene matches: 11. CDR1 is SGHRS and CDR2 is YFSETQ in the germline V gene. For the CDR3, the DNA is TGCGCCAGCAGCTTGGCCAAGGACAGGGTCAATGGCTATGGCTACACCTTC. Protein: CASSLAKDRVNGYGYTF.

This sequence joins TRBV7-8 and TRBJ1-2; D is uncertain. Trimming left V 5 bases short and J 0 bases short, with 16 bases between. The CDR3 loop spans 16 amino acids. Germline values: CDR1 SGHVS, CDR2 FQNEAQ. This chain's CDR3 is CASSRTREVSNYGYTF. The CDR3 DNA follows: TGTGCCAGCAGCCGAACCCGGGAGGTCTCTAACTATGGCTACACCTTC. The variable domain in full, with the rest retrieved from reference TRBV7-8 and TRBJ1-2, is GAGVSQSPRYKVAKRGQDVALRCDPISGHVSLFWYQQALGQGPEFLTYFQNEAQLDKSGLPSDRFFAERPEGSVSTLKIQRTQQEDSAVYLCASSRTREVSNYGYTFGSGTRLTVV.

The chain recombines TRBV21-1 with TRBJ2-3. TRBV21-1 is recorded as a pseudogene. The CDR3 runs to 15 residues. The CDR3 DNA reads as TGTGCCGCCCCCGGGGTGGGGCCCAGTGGAGATACGCAGTATTTT. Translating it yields CAAPGVGPSGDTQYF.

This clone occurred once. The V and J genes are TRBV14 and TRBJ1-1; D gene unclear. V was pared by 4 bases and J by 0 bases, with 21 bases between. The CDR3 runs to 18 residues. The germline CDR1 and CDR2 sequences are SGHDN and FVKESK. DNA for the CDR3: TGTGCCAGCAGCCCCCGGTTCAGAACCGTGGACCTGAACACTGAAGCTTTCTTT. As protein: CASSPRFRTVDLNTEAFF.

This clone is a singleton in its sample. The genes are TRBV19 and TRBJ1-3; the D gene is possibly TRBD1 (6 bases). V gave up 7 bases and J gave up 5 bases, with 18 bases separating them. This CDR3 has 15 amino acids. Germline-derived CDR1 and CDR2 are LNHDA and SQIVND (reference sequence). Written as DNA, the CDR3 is TGTGCCAGTACCTTCCCGTCGGGGGCTAGAAACACCATATATTTT. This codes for CASTFPSGARNTIYF.

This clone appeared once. CDR3 sequence: CASSPPGLATTGELFF. For the CDR3, the DNA is TGTGCCAGCAGCCCCCCGGGACTAGCTACGACCGGGGAGCTGTTTTTT. This chain connects TRBV14 to TRBJ2-2, with 9 bases fitting TRBD2. Germline CDR1 and CDR2: SGHDN and FVKESK. With V trimmed by 4 bases and J by 5 bases, 8 bases remained unmatched. The CDR3 is 16 amino acids.

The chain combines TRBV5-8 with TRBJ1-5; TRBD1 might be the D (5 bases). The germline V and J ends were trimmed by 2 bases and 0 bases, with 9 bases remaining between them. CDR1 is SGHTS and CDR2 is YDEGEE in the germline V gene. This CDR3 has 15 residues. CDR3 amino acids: CASSFSGLSNQPQHF. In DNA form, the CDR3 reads TGTGCCAGCAGCTTCTCGGGACTTAGCAATCAGCCCCAGCATTTT. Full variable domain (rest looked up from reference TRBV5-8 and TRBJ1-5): EAGVTQSPTHLIKTRGQQATLRCSPISGHTSVYWYQQALGLGLQFLLWYDEGEERNRGNFPPRFSGRQFPNYSSELNVNALELEDSALYLCASSFSGLSNQPQHFGDGTRLSIL.

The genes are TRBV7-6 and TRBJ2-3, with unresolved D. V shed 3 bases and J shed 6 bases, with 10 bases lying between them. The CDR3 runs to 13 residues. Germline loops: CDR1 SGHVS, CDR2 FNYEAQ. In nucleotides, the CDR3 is TGTGCCAGCAGCTTTGCAGTACATGATACGCAGTATTTT. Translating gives CASSFAVHDTQYF.